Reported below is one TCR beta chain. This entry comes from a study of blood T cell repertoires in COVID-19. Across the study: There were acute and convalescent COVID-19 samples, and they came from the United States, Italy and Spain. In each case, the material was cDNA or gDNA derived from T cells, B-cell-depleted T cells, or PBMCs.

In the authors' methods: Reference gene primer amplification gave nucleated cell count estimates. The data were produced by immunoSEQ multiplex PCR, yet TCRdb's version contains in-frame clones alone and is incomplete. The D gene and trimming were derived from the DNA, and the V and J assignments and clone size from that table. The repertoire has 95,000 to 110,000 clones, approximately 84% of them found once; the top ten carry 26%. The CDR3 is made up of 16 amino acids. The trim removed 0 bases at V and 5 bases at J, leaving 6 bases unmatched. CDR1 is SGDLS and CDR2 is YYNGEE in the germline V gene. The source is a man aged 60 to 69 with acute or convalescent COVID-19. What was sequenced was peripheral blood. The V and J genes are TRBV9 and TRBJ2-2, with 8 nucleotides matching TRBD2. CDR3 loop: CASSVDYGRETGELFF. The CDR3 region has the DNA TGTGCCAGCAGCGTAGATTACGGGAGGGAAACCGGGGAGCTGTTTTTT.